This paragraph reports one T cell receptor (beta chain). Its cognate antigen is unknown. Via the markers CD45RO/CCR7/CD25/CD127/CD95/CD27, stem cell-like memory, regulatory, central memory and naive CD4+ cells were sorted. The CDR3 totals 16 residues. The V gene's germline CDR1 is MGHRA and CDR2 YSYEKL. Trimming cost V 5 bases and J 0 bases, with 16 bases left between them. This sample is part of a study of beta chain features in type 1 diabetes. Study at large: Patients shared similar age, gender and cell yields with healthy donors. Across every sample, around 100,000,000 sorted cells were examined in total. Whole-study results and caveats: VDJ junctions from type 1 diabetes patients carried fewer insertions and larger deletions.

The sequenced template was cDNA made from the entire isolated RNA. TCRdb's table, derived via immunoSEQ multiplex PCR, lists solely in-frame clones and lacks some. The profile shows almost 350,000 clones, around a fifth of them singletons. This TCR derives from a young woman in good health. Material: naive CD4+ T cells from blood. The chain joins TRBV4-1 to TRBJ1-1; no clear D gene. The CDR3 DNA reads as TGCGCCAGCAGCGCCCCGTCCAGAAACCTGAACACTGAAGCTTTCTTT. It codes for CASSAPSRNLNTEAFF.